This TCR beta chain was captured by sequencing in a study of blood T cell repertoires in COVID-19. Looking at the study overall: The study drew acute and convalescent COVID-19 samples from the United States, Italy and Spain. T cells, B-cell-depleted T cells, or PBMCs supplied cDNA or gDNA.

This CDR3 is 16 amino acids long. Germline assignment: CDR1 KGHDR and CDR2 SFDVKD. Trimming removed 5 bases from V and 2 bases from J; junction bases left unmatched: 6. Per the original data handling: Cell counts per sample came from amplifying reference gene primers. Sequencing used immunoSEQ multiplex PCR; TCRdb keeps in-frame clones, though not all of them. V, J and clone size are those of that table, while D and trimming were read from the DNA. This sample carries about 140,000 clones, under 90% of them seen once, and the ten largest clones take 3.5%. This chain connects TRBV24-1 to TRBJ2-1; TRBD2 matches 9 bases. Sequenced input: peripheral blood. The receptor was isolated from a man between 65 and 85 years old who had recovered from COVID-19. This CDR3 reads CATSVGRTSAYNEQFF. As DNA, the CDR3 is TGTGCCACCAGTGTAGGTAGGACTAGCGCCTACAATGAGCAGTTCTTC.